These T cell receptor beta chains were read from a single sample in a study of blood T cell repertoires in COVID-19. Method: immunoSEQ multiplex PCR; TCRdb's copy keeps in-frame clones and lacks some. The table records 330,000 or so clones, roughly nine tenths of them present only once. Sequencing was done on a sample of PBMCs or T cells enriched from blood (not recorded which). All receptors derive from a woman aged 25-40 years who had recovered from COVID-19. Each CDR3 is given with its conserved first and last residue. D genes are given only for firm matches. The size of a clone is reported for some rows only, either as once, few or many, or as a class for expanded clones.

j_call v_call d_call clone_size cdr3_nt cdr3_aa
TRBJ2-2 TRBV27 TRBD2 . TGTGCCAGCAGTACTGGACTAGCGGGGGGTGCAGGATTAGTGTTTTTT CASSTGLAGGAGLVFF
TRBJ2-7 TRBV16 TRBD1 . TGTGCCAGCAGCCAACCAGACAGGGGGCGGGGGAACGAGCAGTACTTC CASSQPDRGRGNEQYF
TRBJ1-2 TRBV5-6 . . TGTGCCAGCAGCTCAGTCATCTATGGCTACACCTTC CASSSVIYGYTF
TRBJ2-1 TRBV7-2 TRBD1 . TGTGCCAGCAGCTTGAGGGACAGTCCCTACAATGAGCAGTTCTTC CASSLRDSPYNEQFF
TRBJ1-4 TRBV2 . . TGTGCCAGCAAGAGGGGGTTAGAAGAAAAACTGTTTTTT CASKRGLEEKLFF
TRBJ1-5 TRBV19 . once TGTGCCAGTAGTATTAGCCGGGAAAGCAATCAGCCCCAGCATTTT CASSISRESNQPQHF
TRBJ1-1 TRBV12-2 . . TGTGCAAGTCGCTTATACAGGGGGCGTTTGCCTGAAGCTTTCTTT CASRLYRGRLPEAFF
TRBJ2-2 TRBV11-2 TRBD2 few TGTGCCAGCAGTCTAACAGGGACTAGTCGTACCGGGGAGCTGTTTTTT CASSLTGTSRTGELFF
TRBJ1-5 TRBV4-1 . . TGCGCCAGCAGCCAAGTGGGGGGTACCGATCAGCCCCAGCATTTT CASSQVGGTDQPQHF
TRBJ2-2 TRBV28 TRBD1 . TGTGCCAGCAGGCCGGGACAGCTTTTCGGGGAGCTGTTTTTT CASRPGQLFGELFF
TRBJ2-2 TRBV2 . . TGTGCCAGCAGTGCTAGGGGGGGGACCGGGGAGCTGTTTTTT CASSARGGTGELFF
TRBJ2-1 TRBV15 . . TGTGCCACCAGCAGAGGTGAGGCCGGGGATGAGCAGTTCTTC CATSRGEAGDEQFF
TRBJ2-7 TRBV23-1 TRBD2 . TGCGCCAGCAGTCAGGGGGGAGGGGAGCAGTACTTC CASSQGGGEQYF
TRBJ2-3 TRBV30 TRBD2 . TGTGCCTGGAGTGTTTGGACTAGCGGGGGGGTAGGCACAGATACGCAGTATTTT CAWSVWTSGGVGTDTQYF
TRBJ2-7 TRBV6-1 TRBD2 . TGTGCCAGCAGTGAAGTCTCGCGGGGGAGCTCCTACGAGCAGTACTTC CASSEVSRGSSYEQYF
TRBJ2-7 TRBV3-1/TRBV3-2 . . TGTGCCAGCAGCCCCGGTCAGGACTACTGGCAGTACTTC CASSPGQDYWQYF
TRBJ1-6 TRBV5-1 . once TGCGCCAGCAGCTTGGTTGCCAGGGTGAGCAATTCACCCCTCCACTTT CASSLVARVSNSPLHF
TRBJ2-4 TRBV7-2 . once TGTGCCAGCAGCTTACTGACGCCCGGGAACATTCAGTACTTC CASSLLTPGNIQYF
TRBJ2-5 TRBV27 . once TGTGCCAGCAGTTCCGTAGCGGCAGCACAAGAGACCCAGTACTTC CASSSVAAAQETQYF
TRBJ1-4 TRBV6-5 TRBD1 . TGTGCCAGCAGGCATGAGGGACAGGGAAATGAAAAACTGTTTTTT CASRHEGQGNEKLFF
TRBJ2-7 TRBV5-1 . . TGCGCCAGCAGCCCGGCGGACAACTCCTACGAGCAGTACTTC CASSPADNSYEQYF
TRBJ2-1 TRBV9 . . TGTGCCAGCAGCGCCCGACTGCCTGAGCAGTTCTTC CASSARLPEQFF
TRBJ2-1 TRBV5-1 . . TGCGCCAGCAGCCCATCTTTAAGCGGTATTACCTACAATGAGCAGTTCTTC CASSPSLSGITYNEQFF
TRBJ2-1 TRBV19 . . TGTGCCAGTAGTAGTGGACTCTACAATGAGCAGTTCTTC CASSSGLYNEQFF
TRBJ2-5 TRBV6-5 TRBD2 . TGTGCCAGCACCCCGACTAGCGGGGGAGAGACCCAGTACTTC CASTPTSGGETQYF
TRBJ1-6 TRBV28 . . TGTGCCAGCAGTCAGGGGCAGGGGTATAATTCACCCCTCCACTTT CASSQGQGYNSPLHF
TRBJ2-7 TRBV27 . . TGTGCCACCACTGACAGTATGAAAGCCTACGAGCAGTACTTC CATTDSMKAYEQYF
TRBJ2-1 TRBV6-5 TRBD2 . TGTGCCAGCAGTCAAACTAGCGAACCCTACAATGAGCAGTTCTTC CASSQTSEPYNEQFF
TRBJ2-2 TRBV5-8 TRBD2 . TGTGCCAGCACCCTTTTGGGGATGCGGGAGTTCGCCGGGGAGCTGTTTTTT CASTLLGMREFAGELFF
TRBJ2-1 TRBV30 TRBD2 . TGTGCCTGGAGCCCGGGGCTAGCGGGGGTCAATGAGCAGTTCTTC CAWSPGLAGVNEQFF
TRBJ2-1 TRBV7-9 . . TGTGCCAGCAGCTTAGGCCTAGCTGATGAGCAGTTCTTC CASSLGLADEQFF
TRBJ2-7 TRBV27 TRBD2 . TGTGCCAGCAGTACCGGGACTAGCCGGGGGCCCGCTTCCTACGAGCAGTACTTC CASSTGTSRGPASYEQYF
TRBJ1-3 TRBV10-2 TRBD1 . TGCGCCAGCGTAGGACCGCGACAGGGGGTTGGAAACACCATATATTTT CASVGPRQGVGNTIYF
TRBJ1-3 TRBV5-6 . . TGTGCCAGCAGCTTGTTGCGGCTAGGAAACACCATATATTTT CASSLLRLGNTIYF
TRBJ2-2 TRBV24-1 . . TGTGCCACCAGTGTCTATGATGGGGAGCTGTTTTTT CATSVYDGELFF
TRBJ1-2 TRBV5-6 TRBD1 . TGTGCCAGCAGCTACCGACAGGGAAGGAATGGCTACACCTTC CASSYRQGRNGYTF